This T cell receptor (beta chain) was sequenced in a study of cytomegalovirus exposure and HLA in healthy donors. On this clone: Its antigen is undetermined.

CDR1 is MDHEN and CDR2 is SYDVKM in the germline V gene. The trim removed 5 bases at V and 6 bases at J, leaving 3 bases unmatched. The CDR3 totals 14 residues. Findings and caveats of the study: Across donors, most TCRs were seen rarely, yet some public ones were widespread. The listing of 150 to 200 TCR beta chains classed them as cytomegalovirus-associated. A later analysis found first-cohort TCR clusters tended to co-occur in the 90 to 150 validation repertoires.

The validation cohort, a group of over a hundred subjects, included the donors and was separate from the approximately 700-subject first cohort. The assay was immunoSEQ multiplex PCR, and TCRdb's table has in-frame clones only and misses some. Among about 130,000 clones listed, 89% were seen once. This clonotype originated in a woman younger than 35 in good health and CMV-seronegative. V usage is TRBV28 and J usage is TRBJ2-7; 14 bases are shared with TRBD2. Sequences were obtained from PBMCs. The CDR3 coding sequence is TGTGCCAGCAGTAAGGGACTAGCGGGAGCCGAGCAGTACTTC. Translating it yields CASSKGLAGAEQYF.